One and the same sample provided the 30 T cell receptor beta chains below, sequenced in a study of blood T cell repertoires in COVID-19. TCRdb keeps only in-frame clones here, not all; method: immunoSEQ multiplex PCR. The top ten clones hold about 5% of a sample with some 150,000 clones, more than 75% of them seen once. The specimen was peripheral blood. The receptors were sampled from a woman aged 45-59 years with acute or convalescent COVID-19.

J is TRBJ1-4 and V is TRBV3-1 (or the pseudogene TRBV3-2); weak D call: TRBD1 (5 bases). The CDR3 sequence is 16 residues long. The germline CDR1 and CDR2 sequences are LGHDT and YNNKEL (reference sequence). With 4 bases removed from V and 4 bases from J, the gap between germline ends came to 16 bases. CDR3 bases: TGTGCCAGCAGCCCCCACGATGGGGGAGGTAATGAAAAACTGTTTTTT. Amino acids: CASSPHDGGGNEKLFF.

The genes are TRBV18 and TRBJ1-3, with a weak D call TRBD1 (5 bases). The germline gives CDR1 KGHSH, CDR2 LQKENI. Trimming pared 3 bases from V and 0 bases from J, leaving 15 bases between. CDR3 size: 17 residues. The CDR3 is CASSPQGPQNSGNTIYF. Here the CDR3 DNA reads TGTGCCAGCTCACCGCAGGGTCCTCAAAACTCTGGAAACACCATATATTTT. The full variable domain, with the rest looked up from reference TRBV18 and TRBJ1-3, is NAGVMQNPRHLVRRRGQEARLRCSPMKGHSHVYWYRQLPEEGLKFMVYLQKENIIDESGMPKERFSAEFPKEGPSILRIQQVVRGDSAAYFCASSPQGPQNSGNTIYFGEGSWLTVV.

Here the CDR3 DNA reads TGCAGCGTTGGGCCTGGGGCCAACGTCCTGACTTTC. This encodes CSVGPGANVLTF. The chain uses TRBV29-1 and TRBJ2-6; D call uncertain. Germline V gene lookup returns CDR1 SQVTM and CDR2 ANQGSEA. Trimming shortened V by 4 bases and J by 2 bases, and 3 bases separated the two germline ends. The CDR3 has 12 amino acids.

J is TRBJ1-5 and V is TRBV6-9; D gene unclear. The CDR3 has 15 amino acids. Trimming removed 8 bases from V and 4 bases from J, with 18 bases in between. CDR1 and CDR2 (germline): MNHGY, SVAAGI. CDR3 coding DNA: TGTGCCAGCTGGCATTGGTACAGAAGGAATCAGCCCCAGCATTTT. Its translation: CASWHWYRRNQPQHF.

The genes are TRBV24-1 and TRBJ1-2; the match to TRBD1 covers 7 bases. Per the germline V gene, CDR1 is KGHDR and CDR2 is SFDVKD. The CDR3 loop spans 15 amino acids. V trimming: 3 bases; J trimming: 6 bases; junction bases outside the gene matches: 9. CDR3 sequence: CATSDVTTGEDGYTF. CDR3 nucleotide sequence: TGTGCCACCAGTGATGTTACTACAGGGGAGGATGGCTACACCTTC.

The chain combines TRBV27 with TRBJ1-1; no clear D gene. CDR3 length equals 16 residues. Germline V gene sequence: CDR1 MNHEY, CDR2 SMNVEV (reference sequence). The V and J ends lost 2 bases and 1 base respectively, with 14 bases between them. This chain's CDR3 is CASSLTAGVRNTEAFF. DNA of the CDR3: TGTGCCAGCAGTTTAACGGCGGGCGTGCGGAACACTGAAGCTTTCTTT.

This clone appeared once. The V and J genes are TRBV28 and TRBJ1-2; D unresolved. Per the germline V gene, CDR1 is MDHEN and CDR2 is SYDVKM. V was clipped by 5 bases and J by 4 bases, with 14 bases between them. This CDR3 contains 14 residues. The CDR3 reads CASSEGPIIYGYTF. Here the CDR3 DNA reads TGTGCCAGCAGTGAGGGCCCCATCATCTATGGCTACACCTTC.

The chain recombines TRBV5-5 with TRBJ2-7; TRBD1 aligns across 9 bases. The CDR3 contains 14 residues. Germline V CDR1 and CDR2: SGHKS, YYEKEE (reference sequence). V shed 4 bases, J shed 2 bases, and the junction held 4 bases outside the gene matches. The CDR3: CASSKDRGAYEQYF. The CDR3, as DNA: TGTGCCAGCAGCAAGGACAGGGGCGCCTACGAGCAGTACTTC.

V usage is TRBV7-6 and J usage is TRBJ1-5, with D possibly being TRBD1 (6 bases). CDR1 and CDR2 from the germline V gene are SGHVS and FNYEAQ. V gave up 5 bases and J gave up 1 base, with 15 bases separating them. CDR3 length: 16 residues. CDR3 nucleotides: TGTGCCAGCAGCCCCGAGGGGGTGGGGAGCAATCAGCCCCAGCATTTT. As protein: CASSPEGVGSNQPQHF. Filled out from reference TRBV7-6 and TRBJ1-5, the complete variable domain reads GAGVSQSPRYKVTKRGQDVALRCDPISGHVSLYWYRQALGQGPEFLTYFNYEAQQDKSGLPNDRFSAERPEGSISTLTIQRTEQRDSAMYRCASSPEGVGSNQPQHFGDGTRLSIL.

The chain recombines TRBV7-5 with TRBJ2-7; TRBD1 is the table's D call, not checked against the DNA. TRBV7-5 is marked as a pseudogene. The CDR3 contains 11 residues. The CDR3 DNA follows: TGTGTCAGAAGCAAAAGGACAGGGCAGTACTTC. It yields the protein CVRSKRTGQYF.

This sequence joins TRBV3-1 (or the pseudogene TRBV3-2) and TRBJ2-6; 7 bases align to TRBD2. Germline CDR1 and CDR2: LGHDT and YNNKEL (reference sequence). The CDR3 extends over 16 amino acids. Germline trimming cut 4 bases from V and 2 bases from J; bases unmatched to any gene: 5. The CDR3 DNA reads TGTGCCAGCAGCCCCCGTGCGGGGGCTGGGGCCAACGTCCTGACTTTC. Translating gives CASSPRAGAGANVLTF.

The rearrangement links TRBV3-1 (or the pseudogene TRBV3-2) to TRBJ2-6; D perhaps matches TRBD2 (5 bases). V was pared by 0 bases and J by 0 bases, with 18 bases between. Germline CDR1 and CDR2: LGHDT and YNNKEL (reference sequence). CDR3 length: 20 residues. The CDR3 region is CASSQESWLRAGSGANVLTF. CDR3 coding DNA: TGTGCCAGCAGCCAAGAGTCTTGGTTGCGGGCTGGCTCTGGGGCCAACGTCCTGACTTTC.

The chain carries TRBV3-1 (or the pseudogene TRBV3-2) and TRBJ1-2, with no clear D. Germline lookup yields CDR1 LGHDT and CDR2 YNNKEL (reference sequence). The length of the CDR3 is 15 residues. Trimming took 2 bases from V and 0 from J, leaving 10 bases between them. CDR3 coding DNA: TGTGCCAGCAGCCAACTTGGGAGCACTAACTATGGCTACACCTTC. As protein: CASSQLGSTNYGYTF.

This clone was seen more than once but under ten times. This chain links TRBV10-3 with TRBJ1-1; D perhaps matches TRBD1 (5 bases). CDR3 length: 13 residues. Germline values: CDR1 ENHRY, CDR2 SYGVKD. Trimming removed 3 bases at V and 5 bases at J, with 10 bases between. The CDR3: CAISDRVGTEAFF. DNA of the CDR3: TGTGCCATCAGTGACAGGGTAGGGACTGAAGCTTTCTTT.

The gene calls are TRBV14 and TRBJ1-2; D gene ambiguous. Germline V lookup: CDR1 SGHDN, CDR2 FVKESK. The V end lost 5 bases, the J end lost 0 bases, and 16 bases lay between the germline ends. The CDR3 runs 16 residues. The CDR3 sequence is CASSSRWEGSNYGYTF. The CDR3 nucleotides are TGTGCCAGCAGCTCGCGCTGGGAGGGATCTAACTATGGCTACACCTTC. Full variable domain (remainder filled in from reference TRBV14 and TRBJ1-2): EAGVTQFPSHSVIEKGQTVTLRCDPISGHDNLYWYRRVMGKEIKFLLHFVKESKQDESGMPNNRFLAERTGGTYSTLKVQPAELEDSGVYFCASSSRWEGSNYGYTFGSGTRLTVV.

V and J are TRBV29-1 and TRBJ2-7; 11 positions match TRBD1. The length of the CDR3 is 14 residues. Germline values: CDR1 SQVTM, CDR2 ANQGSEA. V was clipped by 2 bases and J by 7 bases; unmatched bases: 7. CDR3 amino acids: CSVEPRTGGREQYF. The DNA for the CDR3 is TGCAGCGTTGAACCTCGGACAGGGGGCAGGGAGCAGTACTTC.

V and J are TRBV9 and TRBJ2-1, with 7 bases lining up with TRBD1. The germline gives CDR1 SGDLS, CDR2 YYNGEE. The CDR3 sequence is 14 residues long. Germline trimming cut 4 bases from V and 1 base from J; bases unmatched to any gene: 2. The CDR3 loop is CASSRQGSYNEQFF. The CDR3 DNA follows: TGTGCCAGCAGCCGACAGGGTTCCTACAATGAGCAGTTCTTC.

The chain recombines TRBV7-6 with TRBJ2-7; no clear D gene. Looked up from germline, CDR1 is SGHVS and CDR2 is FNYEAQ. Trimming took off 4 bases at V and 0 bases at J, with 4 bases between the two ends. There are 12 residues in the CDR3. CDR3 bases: TGTGCCAGCAGCTCCTACTCCTACGAGCAGTACTTC. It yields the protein CASSSYSYEQYF.

The CDR3 DNA reads as TGCGCCAGCAGCCAACACTTTTTTCAGTTCTTC. Translating it yields CASSQHFFQFF. V and J are TRBV4-1 and TRBJ2-1; D unresolved. The CDR3 loop spans 11 amino acids. The V end was cut by 2 bases, the J end by 13 bases, with 9 bases between. Germline CDR1 reads MGHRA; CDR2 reads YSYEKL.

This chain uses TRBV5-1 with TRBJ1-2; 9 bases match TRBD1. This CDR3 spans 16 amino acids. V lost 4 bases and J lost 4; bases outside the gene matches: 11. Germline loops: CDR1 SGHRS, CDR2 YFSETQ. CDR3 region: CASSAPNRGHGYGYTF. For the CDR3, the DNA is TGCGCCAGCAGCGCCCCAAACAGGGGGCACGGCTATGGCTACACCTTC.

CDR3 in DNA: TGTGCCAGCAGCGTGGACACTTCTTACGAGCAGTACTTC. Translated, it gives CASSVDTSYEQYF. J is TRBJ2-7 and V is TRBV9, with D perhaps TRBD1 (5 bases). The CDR3 spans 13 residues. Trimming removed 2 bases from V and 4 bases from J, with 10 bases in between. Germline V gene lookup returns CDR1 SGDLS and CDR2 YYNGEE.

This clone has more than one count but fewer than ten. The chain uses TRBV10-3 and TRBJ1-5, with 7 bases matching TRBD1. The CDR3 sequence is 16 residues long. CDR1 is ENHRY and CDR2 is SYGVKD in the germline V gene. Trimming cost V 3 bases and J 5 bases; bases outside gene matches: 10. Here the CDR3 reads CAISENQTGPYQPQHF. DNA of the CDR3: TGTGCCATCAGTGAAAACCAGACAGGGCCCTATCAGCCCCAGCATTTT.

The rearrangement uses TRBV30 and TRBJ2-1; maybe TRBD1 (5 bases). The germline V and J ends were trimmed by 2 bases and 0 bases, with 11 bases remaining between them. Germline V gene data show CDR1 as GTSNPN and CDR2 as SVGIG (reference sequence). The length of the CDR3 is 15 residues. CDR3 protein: CAWSLTGSSYNEQFF. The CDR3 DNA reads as TGTGCCTGGAGTCTAACAGGTAGCTCCTACAATGAGCAGTTCTTC.

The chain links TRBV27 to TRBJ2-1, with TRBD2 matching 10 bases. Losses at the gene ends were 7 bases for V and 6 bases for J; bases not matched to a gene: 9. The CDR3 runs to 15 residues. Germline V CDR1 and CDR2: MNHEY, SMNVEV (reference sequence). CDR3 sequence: CASKQIAGGPNEQFF. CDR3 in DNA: TGTGCCAGCAAACAAATAGCGGGGGGCCCCAATGAGCAGTTCTTC.

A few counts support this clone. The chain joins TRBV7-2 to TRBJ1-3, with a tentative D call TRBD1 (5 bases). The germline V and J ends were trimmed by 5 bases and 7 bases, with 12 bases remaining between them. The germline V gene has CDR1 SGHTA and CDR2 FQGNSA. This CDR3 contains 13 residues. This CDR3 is CASSPHGGNTIYF. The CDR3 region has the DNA TGTGCCAGCAGCCCTCACGGGGGTAACACCATATATTTT. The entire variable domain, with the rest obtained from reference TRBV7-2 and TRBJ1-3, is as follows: GAGVSQSPSNKVTEKGKDVELRCDPISGHTALYWYRQSLGQGLEFLIYFQGNSAPDKSGLPSDRFSAERTGGSVSTLTIQRTQQEDSAVYLCASSPHGGNTIYFGEGSWLTVV.

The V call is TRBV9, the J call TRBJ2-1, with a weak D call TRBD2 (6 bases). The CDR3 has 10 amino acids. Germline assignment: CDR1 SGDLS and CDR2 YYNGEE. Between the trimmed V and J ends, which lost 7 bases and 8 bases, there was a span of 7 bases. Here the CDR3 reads CASGEDEQFF. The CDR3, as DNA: TGTGCCAGCGGGGAGGATGAGCAGTTCTTC.

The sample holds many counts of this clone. This CDR3 reads CASSPTSVSGVPYEQYF. DNA for the CDR3: TGTGCCAGCAGCCCGACCTCTGTTAGCGGGGTACCCTACGAGCAGTACTTC. The V gene is TRBV7-3, the J gene TRBJ2-7, with TRBD2 identical over 8 bases. CDR1 and CDR2 from the germline V gene are SGHTA and FQGTGA. J lost 2 bases, V lost 5 bases, and 14 bases had no gene match. The CDR3 is made up of 17 amino acids. The full variable domain, rest sourced from reference TRBV7-3 and TRBJ2-7, is GAGVSQTPSNKVTEKGKYVELRCDPISGHTALYWYRQSLGQGPEFLIYFQGTGAADDSGLPNDRFFAVRPEGSVSTLKIQRTERGDSAVYLCASSPTSVSGVPYEQYFGPGTRLTVT.

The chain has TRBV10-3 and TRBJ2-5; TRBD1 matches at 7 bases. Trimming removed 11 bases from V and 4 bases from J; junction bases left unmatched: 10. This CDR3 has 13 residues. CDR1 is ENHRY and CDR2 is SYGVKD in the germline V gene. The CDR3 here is CASSEGGLETQYF. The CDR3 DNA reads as TGTGCCTCGTCTGAAGGGGGCTTAGAGACCCAGTACTTC.

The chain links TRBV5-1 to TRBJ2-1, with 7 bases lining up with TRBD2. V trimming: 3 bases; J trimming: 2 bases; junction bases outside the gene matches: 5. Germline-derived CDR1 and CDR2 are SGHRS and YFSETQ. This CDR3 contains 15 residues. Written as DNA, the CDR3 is TGCGCCAGCAGCTCGACGGGGGGTGCCTACAATGAGCAGTTCTTC. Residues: CASSSTGGAYNEQFF. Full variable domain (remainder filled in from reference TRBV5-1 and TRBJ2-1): KAGVTQTPRYLIKTRGQQVTLSCSPISGHRSVSWYQQTPGQGLQFLFEYFSETQRNKGNFPGRFSGRQFSNSRSEMNVSTLELGDSALYLCASSSTGGAYNEQFFGPGTRLTVL.

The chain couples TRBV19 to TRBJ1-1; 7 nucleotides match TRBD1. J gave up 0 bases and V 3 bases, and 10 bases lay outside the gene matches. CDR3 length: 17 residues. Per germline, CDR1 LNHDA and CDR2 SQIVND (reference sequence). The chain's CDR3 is CASSIATGLGMNTEAFF. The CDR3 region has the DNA TGTGCCAGTAGTATCGCGACAGGGTTAGGAATGAACACTGAAGCTTTCTTT.